Following are 17 T cell receptor beta chains from one sample sequenced in a study of T cell responses to AZD1222 COVID-19 vaccine. This table comes from immunoSEQ multiplex PCR, and its TCRdb copy is limited to in-frame clones, with some not included. Of 96,000 or so clones in the sample, about nine tenths were seen once. This sample comprised peripheral blood, obtained on day 0 of AZD1222 vaccination. The receptors were gathered from an adult in good health.

The chain recombines TRBV7-9 with TRBJ2-4; D possibly corresponds to TRBD1 (6 bases). Germline assignment: CDR1 SEHNR and CDR2 FQNEAQ (reference sequence). The CDR3 loop spans 16 amino acids. Trimming took 0 bases from V and 6 from J, leaving 15 bases between them. DNA for the CDR3: TGTGCCAGCAGCTTAGCAATTGGAACAGGGTCAAACATTCAGTACTTC. Translated, it gives CASSLAIGTGSNIQYF.

V usage is TRBV6-5 and J usage is TRBJ2-7, with D unclear. This CDR3 has 12 residues. The germline V gene encodes CDR1 MNHEY and CDR2 SVGAGI. V was shortened by 4 bases and J by 1 base, with 5 bases between the two germline ends. CDR3 sequence: CASSSQSYEQYF. For the CDR3, the DNA is TGTGCCAGCAGTTCCCAGTCCTACGAGCAGTACTTC.

This clone was found once. The V call is TRBV7-9, the J call TRBJ1-4, with 7 bases identical to TRBD1. CDR1 SEHNR and CDR2 FQNEAQ come from the germline V gene (reference sequence). This CDR3 spans 15 amino acids. V was clipped by 5 bases and J by 8 bases; unmatched bases: 11. The CDR3 coding sequence is TGTGCCAGCAGCATAGGGACGACAGGGAACGAAAAACTGTTTTTT. Amino acid sequence: CASSIGTTGNEKLFF.

The J gene is TRBJ2-3, the V gene TRBV28; either TRBD1 or TRBD2 may supply D (5 bases each). Germline V gene lookup returns CDR1 MDHEN and CDR2 SYDVKM. The V and J ends lost 10 bases and 2 bases respectively, with 22 bases between them. The CDR3 runs 16 residues. The chain's CDR3 is CATAGAGFGTTDTQYF. DNA for the CDR3: TGTGCCACCGCAGGAGCAGGGTTCGGGACCACAGATACGCAGTATTTT.

The rearrangement joins TRBV28 to TRBJ2-7, with 8 bases identical to TRBD2. Germline trimming cut 3 bases from V and 0 bases from J; bases unmatched to any gene: 13. The CDR3 has 18 residues. Germline CDR1 is MDHEN and CDR2 is SYDVKM. CDR3 sequence (DNA): TGTGCCAGCAGTTTCGTCGACGGGAGGGCCCCTAACTCCTACGAGCAGTACTTC. It encodes CASSFVDGRAPNSYEQYF.

This rearrangement joins TRBV7-3 to TRBJ2-2; D possibly matches TRBD1 or TRBD2 (6 bases each). Germline-derived CDR1 and CDR2 are SGHTA and FQGTGA. V was cut by 6 bases and J by 4 bases, with 18 bases left in between. This CDR3 is built from 16 residues. CDR3 coding DNA: TGTGCCAGCAGGGCCGCGGGGACACCAGTCACCGGGGAGCTGTTTTTT. This codes for CASRAAGTPVTGELFF.

The chain joins TRBV30 to TRBJ2-3; 14 nucleotides align to TRBD2. The CDR3 is 20 amino acids. Germline V gives CDR1 GTSNPN, CDR2 SVGIG (reference sequence). V dropped 0 bases and J dropped 0; count of bases not matched to a gene: 11. The CDR3 DNA reads TGTGCCTGGAGTGTATTTGTAGGGACTAGCGGGAGACCGAGCACAGATACGCAGTATTTT. Encoded protein: CAWSVFVGTSGRPSTDTQYF.

The CDR3 loop reads CASSSTGNRNTGELFF. For the CDR3, the DNA is TGTGCCAGCAGCTCCACCGGGAATCGAAACACCGGGGAGCTGTTTTTT. The genes are TRBV7-9 and TRBJ2-2, with a weak D call TRBD2 (5 bases). V was trimmed by 4 bases and J by 2 bases, leaving 14 bases between them. The CDR3 is 16 amino acids. Germline CDR1 is SEHNR and CDR2 is FQNEAQ (reference sequence).

This clone was seen once. The V gene is TRBV19, the J gene TRBJ2-2; D is perhaps TRBD2 (5 bases). The CDR3 has 13 amino acids. Germline V lookup: CDR1 LNHDA, CDR2 SQIVND (reference sequence). The germline V and J ends were trimmed by 5 bases and 5 bases, with 9 bases remaining between them. In DNA form, the CDR3 reads TGTGCCAGTAGTTTCGGGGTAACCGGGGAGCTGTTTTTT. Amino acid sequence: CASSFGVTGELFF.

This clone was recorded once. This chain joins TRBV6-5 and TRBJ2-5; D gene uncertain. Trimming removed 6 bases from V and 0 bases from J, with 8 bases in between. Germline V CDR1 and CDR2: MNHEY, SVGAGI. The length of the CDR3 is 13 residues. Here the CDR3 DNA reads TGTGCCAGCAGGACGGGCGACCAAGAGACCCAGTACTTC. Residues: CASRTGDQETQYF.

V and J are TRBV7-3 and TRBJ1-1, with D possibly matching TRBD1 (6 bases). Trimming took 4 bases from V and 5 from J, leaving 11 bases between them. Germline V gene data show CDR1 as SGHTA and CDR2 as FQGTGA. This CDR3 has 13 amino acids. The CDR3 loop reads CASSSTGWTEAFF. The CDR3 nucleotides read TGTGCCAGCAGCTCCACAGGGTGGACTGAAGCTTTCTTT.

This chain connects TRBV28 to TRBJ1-6, with D unclear. Germline values: CDR1 MDHEN, CDR2 SYDVKM. The V and J ends lost 7 bases and 15 bases respectively, with 22 bases between them. The CDR3 totals 14 residues. The CDR3 protein is CASKQSARRFLLHF. CDR3 bases: TGTGCCAGCAAACAAAGCGCGCGGCGTTTTCTCCTCCACTTT.

The rearrangement uses TRBV4-3 and TRBJ2-3; 8 bases map to TRBD1. The trim removed 3 bases at V and 10 bases at J, leaving 12 bases unmatched. The CDR3 has 15 amino acids. CDR1 and CDR2 from the germline V gene are LGHNA and YSLEER. The chain's CDR3 is CASSHPKGTGSAQYF. The CDR3 coding sequence is TGCGCCAGCAGCCACCCCAAGGGGACAGGATCGGCGCAGTATTTT.

V is TRBV5-5 and J is TRBJ1-1, with 8 nucleotides matching TRBD1. The V gene end was trimmed by 6 bases and the J gene end by 4 bases; junction bases not matched to a gene: 17. Germline lookup yields CDR1 SGHKS and CDR2 YYEKEE (reference sequence). CDR3 length: 17 residues. As DNA, the CDR3 is TGTGCCAGCACCCAAACCACAGGGGGTCACTTGGGCACTGAAGCTTTCTTT. Translating it yields CASTQTTGGHLGTEAFF.

The chain has TRBV28 and TRBJ2-7; TRBD1 matches at 11 bases. Looked up from germline, CDR1 is MDHEN and CDR2 is SYDVKM. The V and J ends lost 3 bases and 2 bases, in that order; junction bases with no gene match: 6. The CDR3 loop spans 16 amino acids. In nucleotides, the CDR3 is TGTGCCAGCAGTTTCCGGACAGGGGGCAACACCTACGAGCAGTACTTC. It specifies CASSFRTGGNTYEQYF.

This rearrangement joins TRBV19 to TRBJ2-1, with 14 bases identical to TRBD2. Trimming at V came to 4 bases and at J to 7 bases, leaving 6 bases not matched to a gene. Germline values: CDR1 LNHDA, CDR2 SQIVND (reference sequence). This CDR3 contains 16 residues. The CDR3 nucleotides read TGTGCCAGTAGTACGGCCGGGACTAGCGGGAGAAATGAGCAGTTCTTC. Translated, it gives CASSTAGTSGRNEQFF.

This clone appeared once. The chain carries TRBV27 and TRBJ2-5; 15 bases line up with TRBD2. Germline loops: CDR1 MNHEY, CDR2 SMNVEV (reference sequence). CDR3 length: 16 residues. Trimming removed 3 bases from V and 2 bases from J; junction bases left unmatched: 1. CDR3 region: CASSFGLAGGQETQYF. The DNA of the CDR3 is TGTGCCAGCAGTTTCGGACTAGCGGGAGGGCAAGAGACCCAGTACTTC.